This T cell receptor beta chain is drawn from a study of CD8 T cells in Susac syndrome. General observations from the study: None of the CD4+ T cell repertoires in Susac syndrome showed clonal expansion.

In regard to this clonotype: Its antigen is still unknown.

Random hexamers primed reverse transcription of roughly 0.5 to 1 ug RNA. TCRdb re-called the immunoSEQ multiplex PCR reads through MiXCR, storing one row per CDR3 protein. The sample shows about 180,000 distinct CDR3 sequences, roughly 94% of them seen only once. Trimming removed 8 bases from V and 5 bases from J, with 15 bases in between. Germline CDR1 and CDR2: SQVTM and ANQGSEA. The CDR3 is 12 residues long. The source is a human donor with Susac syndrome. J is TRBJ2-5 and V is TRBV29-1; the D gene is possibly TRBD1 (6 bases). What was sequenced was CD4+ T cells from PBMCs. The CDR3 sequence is CSSRLGAETQYF. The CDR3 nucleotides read TGCAGCTCCAGACTGGGGGCGGAGACCCAGTACTTC.